This TCR beta chain was documented in a study of T cells in localized non-small cell lung cancer. A word on this clone: No antigen is known for it.

Assay used: immunoSEQ multiplex PCR; TCRdb lists only in-frame clones, some missing. The table lists 45,000 to 60,000 clones, under 85% of them singletons. The study's findings and limits: Measurement of T cell clonality placed uninvolved adjacent lung highest, above the level in tumor. Longer overall survival associated with higher blood T cell density; shorter survival with higher adjacent-lung clonality. Median detection of top 100 tumor clones in adjacent lung was around 59 clones.

The CDR3 has 13 amino acids. V lost 6 bases and J 2 bases, leaving 10 bases between the germline ends. CDR1 and CDR2 from the germline V gene are KGHSH and LQKENI. The sequences come from peripheral blood, collected before any cancer treatment. This TCR came from a female donor over 55 with stage II squamous cell lung carcinoma. The genes are TRBV18 and TRBJ2-5; possible D gene TRBD1, 7 bases. CDR3 protein: CASSRDRQETQYF. For the CDR3, the DNA is TGTGCCAGCTCGCGGGACAGACAAGAGACCCAGTACTTC. Combining the CDR3 with reference TRBV18 and TRBJ2-5 gives the whole variable domain NAGVMQNPRHLVRRRGQEARLRCSPMKGHSHVYWYRQLPEEGLKFMVYLQKENIIDESGMPKERFSAEFPKEGPSILRIQQVVRGDSAAYFCASSRDRQETQYFGPGTRLLVL.